This entry lists 13 T cell receptor beta chains sequenced from one sample in a study of blood T cell repertoires in COVID-19. Generated by immunoSEQ multiplex PCR, the TCRdb table keeps only in-frame clones and is missing some. Here the sample spans approximately 240,000 clones, about 83% being singletons. Sequencing used peripheral blood. These receptors all stem from a woman aged 25-40 years with COVID-19, enrolled during active disease.

This clone was observed a few times. V usage is TRBV18 and J usage is TRBJ2-1; possibly TRBD2 for D (5 bases). CDR1 is KGHSH, CDR2 LQKENI, per germline. Trimming removed 1 base at V and 7 bases at J, with 20 bases between. This CDR3 has 17 residues. The CDR3 loop is CASSPLMSRLTGNEQFF. The CDR3 bases are TGTGCCAGCTCACCACTAATGTCTCGACTAACGGGGAATGAGCAGTTCTTC.

The sample holds one count of this clone. The chain couples TRBV18 to TRBJ2-5, with D maybe TRBD2 (5 bases). CDR3 length: 13 residues. Germline CDR1 reads KGHSH; CDR2 reads LQKENI. Deletions cut 3 bases from V and 4 bases from J, with 9 bases between. CDR3 DNA sequence: TGTGCCAGCTCACCGGGAGCAGGAGAGACCCAGTACTTC. Protein sequence: CASSPGAGETQYF.

This rearrangement joins TRBV3-1 (or the pseudogene TRBV3-2) to TRBJ2-6; D is possibly TRBD2 (7 bases). V shed 4 bases and J shed 13 bases, with 17 bases lying between them. The CDR3 is made up of 14 amino acids. Germline CDR1 is LGHDT and CDR2 is YNNKEL (reference sequence). The CDR3 DNA is TGTGCCAGCAGCCTCCCGGGGGGCATGAGGGTCCTGACTTTC. Protein product: CASSLPGGMRVLTF.

The chain recombines TRBV5-1 with TRBJ2-7; 13 positions agree with TRBD2. The CDR3 is 14 residues long. CDR1 and CDR2 (germline): SGHRS, YFSETQ. V was clipped by 3 bases and J by 5 bases; unmatched bases: 2. CDR3 coding DNA: TGCGCCAGCAGCTCTGGACTAGCGGGAGACGAGCAGTACTTC. It encodes CASSSGLAGDEQYF.

The chain has TRBV19 and TRBJ2-2; tentative D call: TRBD2 (6 bases). V was cut by 4 bases and J by 4 bases, with 13 bases left in between. The CDR3 has 15 amino acids. Germline loops: CDR1 LNHDA, CDR2 SQIVND (reference sequence). CDR3 amino acids: CASSNRQGGTGELFF. The CDR3 DNA sequence: TGTGCCAGTAGTAATCGGCAGGGAGGCACCGGGGAGCTGTTTTTT.

The chain has TRBV7-9 and TRBJ1-6, with D maybe TRBD1 (6 bases). The ends were cut back, 4 bases at V and 0 bases at J, with 7 bases in the middle. The germline V gene has CDR1 SEHNR and CDR2 FQNEAQ (reference sequence). There are 15 residues in the CDR3. This CDR3 is CASSSTGSYNSPLHF. DNA for the CDR3: TGTGCCAGCAGCTCGACAGGCTCCTATAATTCACCCCTCCACTTT.

The V gene is TRBV7-2, the J gene TRBJ1-4; no firm D call. The CDR3 loop spans 14 amino acids. The V end lost 7 bases, the J end lost 7 bases, and 16 bases lay between the germline ends. In germline, CDR1 is SGHTA, CDR2 FQGNSA. CDR3 sequence: CASTTGYGSEKLFF. CDR3 DNA sequence: TGTGCCAGCACTACGGGCTACGGGAGTGAAAAACTGTTTTTT.

This CDR3 is CASTSQYVQGETEAFF. CDR3 DNA sequence: TGTGCCAGCACGTCCCAATACGTACAGGGGGAGACTGAAGCTTTCTTT. This rearrangement joins TRBV28 to TRBJ1-1, with 8 positions matching TRBD1. Per germline, CDR1 MDHEN and CDR2 SYDVKM. With 7 bases clipped from V and 5 bases from J, the junction kept 15 bases outside the gene matches. This CDR3 region has 16 residues. Variable domain in full (rest from reference TRBV28 and TRBJ1-1): DVKVTQSSRYLVKRTGEKVFLECVQDMDHENMFWYRQDPGLGLRLIYFSYDVKMKEKGDIPEGYSVSREKKERFSLILESASTNQTSMYLCASTSQYVQGETEAFFGQGTRLTVV.

This chain uses TRBV18 with TRBJ2-7; 7 bases fit TRBD1. The V gene's germline CDR1 is KGHSH and CDR2 LQKENI. V dropped 5 bases and J dropped 6; count of bases not matched to a gene: 7. The length of the CDR3 is 13 residues. In DNA, the CDR3 is TGTGCCAGCTCAGCCGCGACAGGGTCCGAGCAGTACTTC. The encoded protein is CASSAATGSEQYF.

This clone was found once. CDR3 in amino acids: CASKRTGAETQYF. In nucleotides, the CDR3 is TGTGCCAGCAAGAGGACAGGGGCAGAGACCCAGTACTTC. This chain joins TRBV11-2 and TRBJ2-5; 9 nucleotides agree with TRBD1. In germline, CDR1 is SGHAT, CDR2 FQNNGV. The length of the CDR3 is 13 residues. The ends lost 7 bases at V and 4 bases at J; junction bases unmatched: 4.

CDR3 DNA sequence: TGTGCCTGGAGAGTGGCGGGTTCCACAGATACGCAGTATTTT. It specifies CAWRVAGSTDTQYF. The gene calls are TRBV30 and TRBJ2-3; weak D call: TRBD2 (5 bases). The CDR3 sequence is 14 residues long. The germline gives CDR1 GTSNPN, CDR2 SVGIG (reference sequence). V was cut by 3 bases and J by 2 bases, with 12 bases left in between.

The rearrangement uses TRBV18 and TRBJ1-3; a possible D gene is TRBD1 (5 bases). Germline CDR1 and CDR2: KGHSH and LQKENI. The CDR3 has 16 residues. With 6 bases removed from V and 0 bases from J, the gap between germline ends came to 15 bases. The DNA for the CDR3 is TGTGCCAGCTCCCCCGGGACTGTAAGCTCTGGAAACACCATATATTTT. Translation gives CASSPGTVSSGNTIYF.

This sequence joins TRBV6-5 and TRBJ2-3; D is uncertain. The CDR3 runs to 14 residues. Trimming took 7 bases from V and 2 from J, leaving 13 bases between them. In germline, CDR1 is MNHEY, CDR2 SVGAGI. In DNA, the CDR3 is TGTGCCAGCACTGCGGTGTGGTCCACAGATACGCAGTATTTT. It specifies CASTAVWSTDTQYF.